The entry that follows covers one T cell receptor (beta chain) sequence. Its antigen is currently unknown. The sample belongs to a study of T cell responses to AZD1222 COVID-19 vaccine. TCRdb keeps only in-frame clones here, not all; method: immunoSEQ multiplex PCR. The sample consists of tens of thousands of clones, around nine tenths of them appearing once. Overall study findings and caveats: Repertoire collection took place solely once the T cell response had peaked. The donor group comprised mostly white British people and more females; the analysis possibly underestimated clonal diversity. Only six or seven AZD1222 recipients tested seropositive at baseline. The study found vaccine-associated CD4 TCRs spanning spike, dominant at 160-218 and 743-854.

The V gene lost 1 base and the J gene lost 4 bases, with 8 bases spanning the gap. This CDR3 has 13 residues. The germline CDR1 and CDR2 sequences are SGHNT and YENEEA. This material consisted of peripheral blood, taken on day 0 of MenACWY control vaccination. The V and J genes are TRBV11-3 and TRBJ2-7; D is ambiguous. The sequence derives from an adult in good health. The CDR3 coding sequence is TGTGCCAGCAGCTTAGGACTCGAATACGAGCAGTACTTC. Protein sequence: CASSLGLEYEQYF.